The source of this T cell receptor (beta chain) is a study of response to subunit inactivated influenza vaccine. General study points: It was suggested by the authors that few new T cells are recruited by each seasonal influenza vaccination.

The CDR3 extends over 10 amino acids. With respect to this clonotype: Its antigen is currently unknown.

TCRdb passed the RT-PCR reads through MiXCR, listing each CDR3 protein once. The table lists 550,000 to 800,000 distinct CDR3 sequences, approximately 15% of them singletons. Sequencing used PBMCs from blood, obtained 11 to 12 days after vaccination. The V call is TRBV21-1, the J call TRBJ2-1. TRBV21-1 is designated a pseudogene. The sequence derives from a middle-aged man who received an inactivated influenza vaccine. As DNA, the CDR3 is TGTACTCCTAGCTACAATGAGCAGTTCTTC. Residues: CTPSYNEQFF.